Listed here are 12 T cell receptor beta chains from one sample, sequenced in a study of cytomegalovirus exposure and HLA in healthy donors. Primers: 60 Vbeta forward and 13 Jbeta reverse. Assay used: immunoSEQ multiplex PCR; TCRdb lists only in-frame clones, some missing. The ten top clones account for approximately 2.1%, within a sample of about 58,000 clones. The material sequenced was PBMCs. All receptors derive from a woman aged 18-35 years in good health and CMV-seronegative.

The CDR3 nucleotides read TGTGCCAGCAGCTTATCGCGGGGGTACGAGCAGTACTTC. The encoded protein is CASSLSRGYEQYF. V gene TRBV7-2 combines with J gene TRBJ2-7; 7 nucleotides align to TRBD2. The germline gives CDR1 SGHTA, CDR2 FQGNSA. V trimming: 2 bases; J trimming: 4 bases; junction bases outside the gene matches: 2. The CDR3 covers 13 residues.

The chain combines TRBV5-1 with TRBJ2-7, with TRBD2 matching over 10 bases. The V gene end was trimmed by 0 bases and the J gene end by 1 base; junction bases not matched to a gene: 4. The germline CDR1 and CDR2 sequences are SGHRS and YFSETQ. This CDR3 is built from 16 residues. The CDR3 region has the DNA TGCGCCAGCAGCTTGGAAGGGACTAGCGTTTCCTACGAGCAGTACTTC. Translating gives CASSLEGTSVSYEQYF.

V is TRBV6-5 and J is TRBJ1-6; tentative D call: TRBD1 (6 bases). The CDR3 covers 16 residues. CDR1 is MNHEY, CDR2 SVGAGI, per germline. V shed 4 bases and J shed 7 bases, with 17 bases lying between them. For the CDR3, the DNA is TGTGCCAGCAGTTTGGGGCCAGGGGTTTGGAATTCACCCCTCCACTTT. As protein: CASSLGPGVWNSPLHF.

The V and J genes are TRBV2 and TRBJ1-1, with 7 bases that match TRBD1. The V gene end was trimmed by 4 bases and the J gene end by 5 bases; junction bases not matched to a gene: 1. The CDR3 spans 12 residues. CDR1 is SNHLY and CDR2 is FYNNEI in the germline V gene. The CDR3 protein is CASSVRGTEAFF. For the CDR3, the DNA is TGTGCCAGCAGTGTCAGGGGGACTGAAGCTTTCTTT.

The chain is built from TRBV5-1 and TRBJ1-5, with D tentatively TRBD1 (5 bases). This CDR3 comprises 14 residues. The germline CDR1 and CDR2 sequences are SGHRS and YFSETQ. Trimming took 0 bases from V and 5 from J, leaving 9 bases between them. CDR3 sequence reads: CASSLAAGYQPQHF. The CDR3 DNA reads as TGCGCCAGCAGCTTGGCAGCAGGGTATCAGCCCCAGCATTTT. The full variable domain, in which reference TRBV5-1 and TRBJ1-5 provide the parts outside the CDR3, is KAGVTQTPRYLIKTRGQQVTLSCSPISGHRSVSWYQQTPGQGLQFLFEYFSETQRNKGNFPGRFSGRQFSNSRSEMNVSTLELGDSALYLCASSLAAGYQPQHFGDGTRLSIL.

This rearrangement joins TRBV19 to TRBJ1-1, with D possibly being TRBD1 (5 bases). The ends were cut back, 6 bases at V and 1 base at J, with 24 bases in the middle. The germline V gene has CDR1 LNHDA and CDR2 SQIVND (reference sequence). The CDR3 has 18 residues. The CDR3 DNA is TGTGCCAGTAGGCGGGGGTCTGAGGGACGATGGACGAACACTGAAGCTTTCTTT. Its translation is CASRRGSEGRWTNTEAFF.

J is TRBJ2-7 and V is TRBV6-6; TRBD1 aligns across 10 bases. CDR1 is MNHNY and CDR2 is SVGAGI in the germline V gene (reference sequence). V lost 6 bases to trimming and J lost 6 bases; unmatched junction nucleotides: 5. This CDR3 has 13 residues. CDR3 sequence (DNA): TGTGCCAGCAGGCCGACAGGGGGCTTCGAGCAGTACTTC. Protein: CASRPTGGFEQYF.

CDR3: CASSASGSGLYGYTF. The CDR3 bases are TGTGCCAGCAGCGCTTCAGGGTCGGGACTCTATGGCTACACCTTC. V and J are TRBV9 and TRBJ1-2, with TRBD1 as a possible D gene (5 bases). V was shortened by 3 bases and J by 4 bases, with 16 bases between the two germline ends. From germline, CDR1 is SGDLS and CDR2 YYNGEE. The CDR3 runs 15 residues.

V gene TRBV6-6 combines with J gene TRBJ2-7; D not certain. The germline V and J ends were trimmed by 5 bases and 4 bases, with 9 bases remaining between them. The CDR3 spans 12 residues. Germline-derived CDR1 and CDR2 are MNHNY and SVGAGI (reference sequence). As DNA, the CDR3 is TGTGCCAGCAGTGCCTCTAGGTACGAGCAGTACTTC. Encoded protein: CASSASRYEQYF.

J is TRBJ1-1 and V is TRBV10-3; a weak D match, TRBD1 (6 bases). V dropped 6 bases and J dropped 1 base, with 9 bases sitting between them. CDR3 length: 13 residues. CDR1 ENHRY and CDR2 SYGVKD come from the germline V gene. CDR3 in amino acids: CAIRGQTNTEAFF. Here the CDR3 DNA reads TGTGCCATCAGAGGACAGACGAACACTGAAGCTTTCTTT.

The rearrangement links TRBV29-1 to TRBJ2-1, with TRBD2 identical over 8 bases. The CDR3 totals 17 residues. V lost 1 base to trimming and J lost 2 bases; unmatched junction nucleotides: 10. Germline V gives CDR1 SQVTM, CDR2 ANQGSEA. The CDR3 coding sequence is TGCAGCGTTGAAGGCAAAGGGGGGACTAGGGCCTACAATGAGCAGTTCTTC. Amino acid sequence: CSVEGKGGTRAYNEQFF.

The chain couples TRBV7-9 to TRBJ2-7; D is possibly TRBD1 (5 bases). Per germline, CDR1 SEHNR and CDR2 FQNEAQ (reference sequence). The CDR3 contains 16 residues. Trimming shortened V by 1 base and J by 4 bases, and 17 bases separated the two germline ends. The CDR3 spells CASSLGGQGFPYEQYF. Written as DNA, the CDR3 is TGTGCCAGCAGCTTAGGGGGCCAGGGATTCCCGTACGAGCAGTACTTC. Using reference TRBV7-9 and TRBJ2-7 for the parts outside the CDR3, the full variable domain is DTGVSQNPRHKITKRGQNVTFRCDPISEHNRLYWYRQTLGQGPEFLTYFQNEAQLEKSRLLSDRFSAERPKGSFSTLEIQRTEQGDSAMYLCASSLGGQGFPYEQYFGPGTRLTVT.